This TCR beta chain was sequenced during a study of T cells in Graves' hyperthyroidism and ophthalmopathy. As for the study in general: Upon initial diagnosis and before any treatment, peripheral blood was collected.

This clonotype showed up many times. Its antigen is unidentified. The source material, RNA transcripts, was used to amplify TCR beta CDR3 regions. Primed by the HTBI set, a first-round RT-PCR was run on the TCR CDR3. TCRdb called the multiplex PCR reads again in MiXCR, with one record for every CDR3 protein. The table shows roughly 500,000 distinct CDR3 sequences, with around 14% occurring only once. Study-wide points: Blood samples included most of the expanded thyroid clonotypes exceeding 0.001.

Sequences were obtained from blood. This sequence was found in a woman aged 30 to 39 with Graves' hyperthyroidism that later progressed to Graves' ophthalmopathy.

In DNA, the CDR3 is TGTGCCAGCACTAGCGGAGACCCCGCTGAAGCTTTCTTT. Protein product: CASTSGDPAEAFF. The gene calls are TRBV27 and TRBJ1-1, with no clear D. V lost 7 bases and J lost 6, with 15 bases in between. The CDR3 covers 13 residues. From germline, CDR1 is MNHEY and CDR2 SMNVEV (reference sequence).